Listed here is a single T cell receptor (beta chain). Its specific antigen is unknown. No qualities accompany the bases; no much larger clone lies one base away. This entry is derived from a study of blood T cells in healthy people across ages (dated by TCRdb to the mid-2010s). At the level of the whole study: Template switching captured roughly one uniquely barcoded TCR beta cDNA molecule per two T cells in model experiments. Two additional independent replicas of 1 million unique cDNA reads from the same blood draw were analyzed for two donors (one aged 18 to 30 and one aged 80 or older). The donors were divided into four age groups: young (average around 15 years), middle-aged (around 37), aged (about 60) and long-lived (around 87). Age-related changes in TCR beta repertoire diversity were measured in the study by deep sequencing normalized with unique cDNA molecular identifiers.

The donors were about 40 Caucasian individuals from Russia, aged roughly 6 to 100 years, who were systemically healthy. Each donor gave roughly 9.5 milliliters of peripheral blood, collected into EDTA-treated Vacutainer tubes. Ficoll-Paque density-gradient centrifugation was used to isolate PBMCs, with at least 6.5 million per sample. Trizol reagent was used to extract total RNA from PBMCs, with at least 6 micrograms per sample. For every donor, flow cytometry on a PBMC aliquot measured the percentage of naive CD45RAhigh/CD27high T cells. What the authors observed across the whole study: Total diversity estimates from one million sequenced T cells were considered lower bounds and underestimates. Conclusive comparison of naive and antigen-experienced compartments was prevented by the profiling of bulk unsorted PBMCs. Observed TCR beta diversity correlated strongly with the percentage of naive T cells measured by flow cytometry. As age increased, observed TCR beta diversity per million T cells dropped in a roughly linear way, and a significant reduction was already evident by age 40. Because the CMV infection status of the donors was unknown, age-related changes in expanded clonotypes may potentially have been confounded. Compared with the aged group, the long-lived group had more naive CD4+ T cells, fewer expanded clones and increased TCR diversity, suggesting age selection.

Receptors were amplified or captured by 5' RACE. TCRdb lists the instrument as Illumina HiSeq 2500. The second PCR ran for about 6 to 12 cycles and used a J-beta primer mix along with a sample-barcoded 5' primer. Each TCR beta cDNA molecule received a unique molecular identifier from a template-switch 5' adaptor carrying 12 random nucleotides. Each sample yielded at least 3 million CDR3-containing paired-end reads. First-strand cDNA was synthesized from all RNA with the Mint cDNA synthesis kit, primed by a TRBC-specific oligonucleotide. Following uracil-DNA glycosylase treatment, a first 18-cycle PCR with universal primers M1SS and BC2_uni_R was performed on all cDNA. In the source study's methods: Each sample was normalized by randomly selecting 1 million high-quality reads, each carrying a distinct molecular identifier. Instead of being binned into consensus sequences, reads that shared molecular identifiers were thrown out. MiTCR, set to a Q25 quality threshold and the strictest error-elimination algorithm, was used for CDR3 identification, clonotype clustering and error correction. A nonparametric unseen species model using Euler transformation provided a lower-bound estimate of total TCR beta diversity. TCRdb applied fastp at Q25 and MiXCR to the public reads, then kept only in-frame beta chains. Rows merge per CDR3 protein into single entries with the most common DNA and genes. The V and J calls were determined by TCRdb, not by the authors. In this sample the table shows some 850,000 distinct CDR3 sequences, around 25% of which occur a single time. About 3% of the sample is held by the ten biggest clonotypes.

The germline V gene yields LGHNA for CDR1 and YNFKEQ for CDR2. V is pared back by 4 bases and J by 0 bases, with 13 bases lying between the germline termini. The CDR3 numbers 16 residues from cysteine through phenylalanine. The DNA shown is the 48-base CDR3, in frame from base 1. Separately, the same data were catalogued under a study of T cells of mothers and their children. That second publication adds: Nine systemically healthy Caucasian individuals served as donors, namely three mothers together with their six children. cDNA synthesis consumed the entire amount of extracted RNA, loaded at approximately 1.4 ug RNA in each 15 ul reaction. In the second PCR, the M1S primer introduced both the sample barcodes and 2-4 random nucleotides. More than 8 million TCR beta CDR3 reads were obtained from each mother, and roughly 3 million reads were obtained from each child. Thymic selection similarly shapes TCR recombination output in related and unrelated pairs, with minor effect from inherited differences. Normalized repertoire overlap was always slightly but never significantly higher in related than unrelated mother-child pairs. With a sensitivity of 90 to 100 clones per million clonotypes, no persistent microchimeric T cell clones were detected. Deep NGS was used in the study to compare the TCR beta repertoires of mothers and children and to look for features that separate related mother-child pairs from unrelated individuals. Mothers averaged roughly 40 +/- 4 years of age and children averaged about 10 +/- 4 years. After adapter ligation was performed with NEBNext reagents, the libraries were sequenced on an Illumina HiSeq 2000 with 100+100 nt paired-end reads. To avoid cross-contamination, the mother libraries and the child libraries were prepared a month apart and sequenced in separate runs. Between 500,000 and 2,000,000 distinct TCR beta clonotypes were identified per donor. Naive TCR beta clonotypes were estimated from low-frequency clonotypes matched to each donor's FACS-determined naive share, without sorting.

This sequence uses TRBV4-2 and TRBJ1-3, with no D gene named confidently. Sequenced input: blood. This clonotype was sampled from a boy aged 5-17 years in good health. The DNA sequence is as follows: TGTGCCAGCAGCCTTAACTGGGCCAACTCTGGAAACACCATATATTTT. Its product reads: CASSLNWANSGNTIYF.